Sequencing of this TCR beta chain was carried out in a study of CD8 T cells in Susac syndrome (dated by TCRdb to between 2018 and 2020). Some background on the complete study: Repertoire sequencing was used to test whether CD8+ T cell activation and differentiation in Susac syndrome was antigen driven. Overall study outcomes, separate from this receptor: The study acknowledged that relatively few individuals were included in the TCR sequencing and HLA analysis.

A note on this clonotype: This clone's antigen is unknown. No much larger clone is present one base from it, and per-base qualities are unavailable.

As encoded in the germline V gene (reference sequence), CDR1 is LNHNV while CDR2 is YYDKDF. From V the trimming removes 3 bases and from J it removes 5 bases, while the gene matches leave 11 bases of the junction unaccounted for. Taken from cysteine to phenylalanine, the CDR3 has 16 residues. Only the CDR3 region is kept as DNA, spanning 48 bases read in frame from base 1. High-throughput TCR beta sequencing profiled peripheral blood CD8+ and CD4+ T cells from healthy donors, Susac syndrome patients and multiple sclerosis patients. Multiple sclerosis controls were treatment-naive patients with stable or active relapsing-remitting disease fulfilling revised McDonald criteria. CD8+ TEMRA cells were enriched by FACS, while bulk CD8+ and CD4+ T cells were purified by magnetic negative isolation. Blood was drawn into EDTA tubes, processed within 24 hours, and PBMCs were isolated by density gradient centrifugation. PBMCs intended for TCR sequencing were frozen in liquid nitrogen and were later thawed in a 37 degrees C water bath. Purity of sorted or isolated CD4+, CD8+ and CD8+ TEMRA cells was at least 90%.

RNA was extracted using the RNeasy kit, and about 0.5 to 1 ug of the RNA was reverse transcribed with random hexamers. The immunoSEQ multiplex PCR assay, covering 54 Vbeta and 13 Jbeta segments, was used to amplify TCR beta CDR3 regions. PCR amplification bias was corrected by using a synthetic template baseline for primer optimization and computational correction. In the original analysis: Reads were annotated to V, D and J genes according to IMGT and were analyzed with immunoSEQ Analyzer, with only productive sequences retained. Clonality was calculated as one minus the Shannon entropy normalized by log2 of the number of productive unique sequences. For each patient and control, public and private clones were evaluated among the 100 most prevalent clones. A clone was defined as Susac-specific if it was absent from the healthy and MS cohorts, from some 1,100 published viral clones and from other ImmuneACCESS disease sequences. TCRdb redid the processing of the public reads, applying fastp at Q25 and MiXCR, and retained in-frame beta chains. Each record represents a unique CDR3 protein, reported with the most common genes and DNA among its rows. In this record, the V and J calls reflect TCRdb's handling and not the investigators' own analysis. This sample gives 150,000 to 250,000 distinct CDR3 sequences in total; nearly 95% of them show up just once. The ten largest clones take up 0.085% to 0.095% of the sample.

The chain uses TRBV15 and TRBJ2-5; a stretch of 8 junction bases matches TRBD1. The sequence derives from a human donor with multiple sclerosis. The specimen was CD4+ T cells from PBMCs. DNA sequence: TGTGCCACCAGCAGCGATCGACAGGGGCGGTCGGAGACCCAGTACTTC. Translated, it reads CATSSDRQGRSETQYF.